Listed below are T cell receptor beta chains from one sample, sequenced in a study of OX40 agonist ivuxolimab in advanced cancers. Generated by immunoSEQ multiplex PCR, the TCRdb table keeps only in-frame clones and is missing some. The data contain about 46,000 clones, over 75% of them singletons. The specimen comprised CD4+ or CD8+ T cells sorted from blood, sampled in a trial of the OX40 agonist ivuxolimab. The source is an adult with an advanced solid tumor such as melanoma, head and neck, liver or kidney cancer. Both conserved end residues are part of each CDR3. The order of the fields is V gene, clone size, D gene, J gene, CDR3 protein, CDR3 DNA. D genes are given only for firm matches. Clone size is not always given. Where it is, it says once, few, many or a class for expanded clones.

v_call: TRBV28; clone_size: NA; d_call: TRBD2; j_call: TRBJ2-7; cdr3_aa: CATSGGSPSYEQYF; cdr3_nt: TGTGCCACATCGGGGGGGTCACCCTCCTACGAGCAGTACTTC
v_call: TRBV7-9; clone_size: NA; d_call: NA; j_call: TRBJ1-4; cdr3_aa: CASSQTRMGPHDYEKLFF; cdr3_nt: TGTGCCAGCAGCCAGACGAGAATGGGACCGCACGACTATGAAAAACTGTTTTTT
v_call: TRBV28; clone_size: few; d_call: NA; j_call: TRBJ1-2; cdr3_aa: CASSLWRASAGYTF; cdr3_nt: TGTGCCAGCAGTTTATGGAGGGCTTCGGCTGGCTACACCTTC
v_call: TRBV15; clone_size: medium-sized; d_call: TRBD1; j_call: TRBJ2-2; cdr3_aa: CATSRGQETGELFF; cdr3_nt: TGTGCCACCAGCAGGGGACAGGAGACCGGGGAGCTGTTTTTT
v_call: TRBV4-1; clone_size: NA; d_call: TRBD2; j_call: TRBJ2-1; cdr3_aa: CASSPGERGVDEQFF; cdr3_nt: TGCGCCAGCAGCCCAGGGGAGCGGGGGGTAGATGAGCAGTTCTTC
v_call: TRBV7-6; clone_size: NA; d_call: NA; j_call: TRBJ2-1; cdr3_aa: CASSHKAQGAYNEQFF; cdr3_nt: TGTGCCAGCAGCCATAAGGCGCAGGGTGCCTACAATGAGCAGTTCTTC
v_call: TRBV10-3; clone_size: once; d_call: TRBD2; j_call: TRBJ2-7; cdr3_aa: CAISESTSGSSYEQYF; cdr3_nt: TGTGCCATCAGTGAGTCGACTAGCGGGAGCTCCTACGAGCAGTACTTC
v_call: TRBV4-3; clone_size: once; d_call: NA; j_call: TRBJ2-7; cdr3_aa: CASSQDSSYEQYF; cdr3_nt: TGCGCCAGCAGCCAAGATAGTAGCTACGAGCAGTACTTC
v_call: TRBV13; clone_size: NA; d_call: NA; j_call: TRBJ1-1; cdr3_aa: CASSLGHLNTEAFF; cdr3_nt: TGTGCCAGCAGCTTAGGACACTTGAACACTGAAGCTTTCTTT
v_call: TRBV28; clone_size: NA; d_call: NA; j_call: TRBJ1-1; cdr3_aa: CASSFRTEAFF; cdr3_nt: TGTGCCAGCAGTTTCCGGACTGAAGCTTTCTTT
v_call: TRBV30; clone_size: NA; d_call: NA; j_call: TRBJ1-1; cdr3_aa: CAWRMSANTEAFF; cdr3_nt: TGTGCCTGGAGAATGTCAGCGAACACTGAAGCTTTCTTT
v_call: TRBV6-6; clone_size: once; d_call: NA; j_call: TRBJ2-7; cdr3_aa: CASSYAGAGEQYF; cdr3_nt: TGTGCCAGCAGTTACGCAGGGGCGGGCGAGCAGTACTTC
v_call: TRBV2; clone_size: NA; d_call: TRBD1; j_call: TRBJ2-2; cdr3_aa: CASRPGQGGPGELFF; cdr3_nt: TGTGCCAGCAGGCCGGGACAGGGTGGACCCGGGGAGCTGTTTTTT
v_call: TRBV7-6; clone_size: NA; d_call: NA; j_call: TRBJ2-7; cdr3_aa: CASSMGNPVYYEQYF; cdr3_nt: TGTGCCAGCAGCATGGGCAACCCGGTTTACTACGAGCAGTACTTC
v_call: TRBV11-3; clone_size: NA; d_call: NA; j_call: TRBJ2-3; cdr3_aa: CASSLDFGVQDTQYF; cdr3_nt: TGTGCCAGCAGCTTAGATTTCGGAGTCCAAGATACGCAGTATTTT
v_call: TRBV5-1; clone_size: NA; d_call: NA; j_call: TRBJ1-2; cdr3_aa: CASSPLGNRDYGYTF; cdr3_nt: TGCGCCAGCAGCCCCCTAGGGAACAGGGACTATGGCTACACCTTC
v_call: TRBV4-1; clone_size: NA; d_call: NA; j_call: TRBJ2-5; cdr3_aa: CASSQFHTQETQYF; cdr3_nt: TGCGCCAGCAGCCAATTCCACACCCAAGAGACCCAGTACTTC
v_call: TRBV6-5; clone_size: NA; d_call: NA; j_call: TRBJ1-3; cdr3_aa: CASASGNTIYF; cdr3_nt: TGTGCCAGCGCGTCGGGAAACACCATATATTTT
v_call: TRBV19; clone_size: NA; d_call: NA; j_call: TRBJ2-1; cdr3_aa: CASSIFGSKSSNEQFF; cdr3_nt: TGTGCCAGTAGTATTTTCGGGAGTAAAAGTAGCAATGAGCAGTTCTTC
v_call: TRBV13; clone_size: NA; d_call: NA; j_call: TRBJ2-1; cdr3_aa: CASSLARDNEQFF; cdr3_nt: TGTGCCAGCAGCTTAGCACGGGACAATGAGCAGTTCTTC
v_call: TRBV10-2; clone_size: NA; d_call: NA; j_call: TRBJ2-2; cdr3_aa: CASTPNTGELFF; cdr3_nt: TGCGCCAGCACCCCTAACACCGGGGAGCTGTTTTTT
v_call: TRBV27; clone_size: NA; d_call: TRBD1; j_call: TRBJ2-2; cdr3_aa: CASSSGPGTGKAGELFF; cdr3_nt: TGTGCCAGCAGTTCTGGTCCCGGGACAGGGAAGGCCGGGGAGCTGTTTTTT
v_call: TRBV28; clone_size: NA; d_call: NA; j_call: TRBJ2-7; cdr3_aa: CASSLSVFIFGRLYEQYF; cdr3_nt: TGTGCCAGCAGTTTATCTGTATTTATTTTCGGACGGCTATACGAGCAGTACTTC
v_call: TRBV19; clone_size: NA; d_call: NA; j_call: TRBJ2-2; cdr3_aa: CASSMGGGPGELFF; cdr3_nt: TGTGCCAGTAGTATGGGAGGGGGCCCCGGGGAGCTGTTTTTT
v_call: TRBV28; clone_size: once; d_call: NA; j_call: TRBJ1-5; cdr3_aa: CASSFIRVLWENNQPQHF; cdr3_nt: TGTGCCAGCAGTTTTATTCGGGTTTTGTGGGAGAATAATCAGCCCCAGCATTTT